The 28 T cell receptor beta chains below all came from one sample that was sequenced in a study of CD8+ T cells in alopecia areata listed by TCRdb under 2018. Per the publication, the time point label means: baseline before oral tofacitinib. The library came from the immunoSEQ multiplex PCR assay. RNA was extracted from all samples and reverse transcribed into cDNA, which served as template for TCR sequencing. TCRdb mirrors the immuneACCESS table, restricted to in-frame sequences. Some clones are absent from its copies; in checked studies, under half trace to an unresolved V gene, and the reason for the others is unknown. The sample table holds around 140,000 clones, of which around 49% were seen once. 18% of the sample rests with the top ten. The sample consisted of CD8+ T cells sorted from blood, taken at week 0. Receptors originate from a human donor with alopecia areata.

In this sample, this clone turned up many times. The chain links TRBV6-4 to TRBJ2-3; 10 positions agree with TRBD2. Trimming removed 5 bases from V and 2 bases from J; junction bases left unmatched: 1. The CDR3 is made up of 14 amino acids. The germline V gene has CDR1 MRHNA and CDR2 SNTAGT. CDR3 region: CASSSGGATDTQYF. CDR3 nucleotides: TGTGCCAGCAGTAGCGGGGGGGCCACAGATACGCAGTATTTT.

The chain is built from TRBV30 and TRBJ1-1; D gene unclear. Germline V gene data show CDR1 as GTSNPN and CDR2 as SVGIG (reference sequence). Trimming removed 0 bases from V and 1 base from J, with 12 bases in between. This CDR3 is built from 15 residues. The CDR3 spells CAWSVPSRWNTEAFF. Written as DNA, the CDR3 is TGTGCCTGGAGTGTACCGAGTCGGTGGAACACTGAAGCTTTCTTT.

The rearrangement joins TRBV5-1 to TRBJ2-1, with D perhaps TRBD2 (6 bases). This CDR3 comprises 14 residues. The V end was cut by 4 bases, the J end by 8 bases, with 16 bases between. Germline V gene sequence: CDR1 SGHRS, CDR2 YFSETQ. The DNA of the CDR3 is TGCGCCAGCAGCCCTGGGGGGAGAACCGATGAGCAGTTCTTC. Encoded protein: CASSPGGRTDEQFF.

The chain combines TRBV11-2 with TRBJ2-2, with TRBD1 matching 7 bases. CDR1 is SGHAT and CDR2 is FQNNGV in the germline V gene. With V trimmed by 5 bases and J by 3 bases, 6 bases remained unmatched. The CDR3 is made up of 15 amino acids. CDR3 coding DNA: TGTGCCAGCAGCCCGGACAGGACTTACACCGGGGAGCTGTTTTTT. This encodes CASSPDRTYTGELFF.

The chain links TRBV30 to TRBJ2-1; perhaps TRBD2 as D (6 bases). Germline lookup yields CDR1 GTSNPN and CDR2 SVGIG (reference sequence). Trimming stripped 3 bases from V and 0 bases from J, with 15 bases between. This CDR3 spans 16 amino acids. The CDR3 reads CAWSAPLEGSYNEQFF. Here the CDR3 DNA reads TGTGCCTGGAGCGCGCCACTGGAGGGCTCCTACAATGAGCAGTTCTTC. The full variable domain, completed using reference TRBV30 and TRBJ2-1, is SQTIHQWPATLVQPVGSPLSLECTVEGTSNPNLYWYRQAAGRGLQLLFYSVGIGQISSEVPQNLSASRPQDRQFILSSKKLLLSDSGFYLCAWSAPLEGSYNEQFFGPGTRLTVL.

The chain combines TRBV29-1 with TRBJ2-3; TRBD2 matches at 14 bases. With V trimmed by 4 bases and J by 2 bases, 5 bases remained unmatched. The germline CDR1 and CDR2 sequences are SQVTM and ANQGSEA. The CDR3 extends over 16 amino acids. CDR3 bases: TGCAGCGTTGCTGGGGGACTAGCGGGGGACACAGATACGCAGTATTTT. Its protein is CSVAGGLAGDTDTQYF.

The chain joins TRBV7-9 to TRBJ2-7; D not certain. Trimming shortened V by 1 base and J by 1 base, and 5 bases separated the two germline ends. This CDR3 comprises 13 residues. Germline CDR1 is SEHNR and CDR2 is FQNEAQ (reference sequence). CDR3 DNA sequence: TGTGCCAGCAGCTTAGACCGGTCCTACGAGCAGTACTTC. This sequence encodes CASSLDRSYEQYF. The full variable domain, rest sourced from reference TRBV7-9 and TRBJ2-7, is DTGVSQNPRHKITKRGQNVTFRCDPISEHNRLYWYRQTLGQGPEFLTYFQNEAQLEKSRLLSDRFSAERPKGSFSTLEIQRTEQGDSAMYLCASSLDRSYEQYFGPGTRLTVT.

This clone occurred a few times. CDR3 sequence (DNA): TGTGCCAGCACCCAAGGAGGGGGCGGCGGCACTGAAGCTTTCTTT. Translated, it gives CASTQGGGGGTEAFF. The gene calls are TRBV13 and TRBJ1-1; TRBD1 matches at 7 bases. This CDR3 is 15 amino acids long. The V gene's germline CDR1 is PRHDT and CDR2 FYEKMQ (reference sequence). The junction had 12 bases not matched to a gene; V was cut back by 7 bases and J by 4 bases.

Written as DNA, the CDR3 is TGCAGCGGGGGGACAGTGAACACCGGGGAGCTGTTTTTT. Translated, it gives CSGGTVNTGELFF. The chain carries TRBV29-1 and TRBJ2-2, with 7 positions matching TRBD1. Unmatched junction bases numbered 3, after V lost 7 bases and J lost 1 base. This CDR3 is 13 amino acids long. The germline gives CDR1 SQVTM, CDR2 ANQGSEA.

This clone was counted a few times. The rearrangement uses TRBV30 and TRBJ2-7; D remains ambiguous. Trimming left V 1 base short and J 2 bases short, with 3 bases between. Germline CDR1 GTSNPN, CDR2 SVGIG (reference sequence). This CDR3 is built from 11 residues. CDR3 DNA: TGTGCCTGGAGTGGCGCCTACGAGCAGTACTTC. This gives the protein CAWSGAYEQYF. The entire variable domain, with the rest obtained from reference TRBV30 and TRBJ2-7, is as follows: SQTIHQWPATLVQPVGSPLSLECTVEGTSNPNLYWYRQAAGRGLQLLFYSVGIGQISSEVPQNLSASRPQDRQFILSSKKLLLSDSGFYLCAWSGAYEQYFGPGTRLTVT.

V usage is TRBV27 and J usage is TRBJ2-2; 10 positions match TRBD1. The CDR3 consists of 14 residues. Germline CDR1 is MNHEY and CDR2 is SMNVEV (reference sequence). J gave up 1 base and V 8 bases, and 1 base lay outside the gene matches. CDR3 nucleotide sequence: TGTGCCAGCGGGGACAGGGGGAACACCGGGGAGCTGTTTTTT. As protein: CASGDRGNTGELFF.

This chain links TRBV27 with TRBJ2-2; D might be TRBD1 (5 bases). The CDR3 has 13 amino acids. Trimming removed 10 bases from V and 6 bases from J, with 15 bases in between. Germline values: CDR1 MNHEY, CDR2 SMNVEV (reference sequence). CDR3 in amino acids: CATRQGGAGELFF. The CDR3 bases are TGTGCCACCCGGCAGGGTGGGGCCGGGGAGCTGTTTTTT.

CDR3 loop: CASSSGQFDSYGYTF. In DNA, the CDR3 is TGTGCCAGCAGTTCCGGACAGTTCGATAGCTATGGCTACACCTTC. The chain uses TRBV6-6 and TRBJ1-2, with a weak D call TRBD1 (6 bases). This CDR3 comprises 15 residues. Germline CDR1 is MNHNY and CDR2 is SVGAGI (reference sequence). Between the trimmed V and J ends, which lost 4 bases and 4 bases, there was a span of 16 bases.

This clone turned up a few times. The CDR3 nucleotides read TGCAGCGGACACAAGAACACTGAAGCTTTCTTT. Translated, it gives CSGHKNTEAFF. The chain recombines TRBV29-1 with TRBJ1-1; no reliable D call. Germline V lookup: CDR1 SQVTM, CDR2 ANQGSEA. V was cut by 7 bases and J by 1 base, with 7 bases left in between. The CDR3 consists of 11 residues.

The J gene is TRBJ1-2, the V gene TRBV29-1; TRBD1 might be the D (5 bases). The germline CDR1 and CDR2 sequences are SQVTM and ANQGSEA. Trimming removed 2 bases from V and 4 bases from J, with 14 bases in between. CDR3 length: 14 residues. CDR3 sequence: CSVEKGRGAYGYTF. The CDR3 DNA reads as TGCAGCGTTGAAAAGGGGCGCGGTGCCTATGGCTACACCTTC.

The J gene is TRBJ1-4, the V gene TRBV19; no definite D call. V was cut by 3 bases and J by 4 bases, with 9 bases left in between. This CDR3 has 14 amino acids. Germline V lookup: CDR1 LNHDA, CDR2 SQIVND (reference sequence). Written as DNA, the CDR3 is TGTGCCAGTAGTATCGCGGGAAGTAATGAAAAACTGTTTTTT. It codes for CASSIAGSNEKLFF. Filled out from reference TRBV19 and TRBJ1-4, the complete variable domain reads DGGITQSPKYLFRKEGQNVTLSCEQNLNHDAMYWYRQDPGQGLRLIYYSQIVNDFQKGDIAEGYSVSREKKESFPLTVTSAQKNPTAFYLCASSIAGSNEKLFFGSGTQLSVL.

The chain couples TRBV7-9 to TRBJ2-6; D gene unclear. In germline, CDR1 is SEHNR, CDR2 FQNEAQ (reference sequence). V lost 5 bases, J lost 2 bases, and 7 bases lay in between. CDR3 size: 14 residues. The CDR3 nucleotides are TGTGCCAGCAGCCCCCCCCCTGGGGCCAACGTCCTGACTTTC. It yields the protein CASSPPPGANVLTF.

This clone was found a few times. The chain links TRBV5-6 to TRBJ2-5; 8 nucleotides agree with TRBD2. Germline values: CDR1 SGHDT, CDR2 YYEEEE. With 2 bases clipped from V and 0 bases from J, the junction kept 6 bases outside the gene matches. The length of the CDR3 is 16 residues. The CDR3 region has the DNA TGTGCCAGCAGCTTTATCTCTAGCGGGTACCAAGAGACCCAGTACTTC. Protein sequence: CASSFISSGYQETQYF.

This clone was counted a few times. The chain links TRBV5-1 to TRBJ2-1; 9 nucleotides agree with TRBD1. The CDR3 is 16 amino acids. The germline V gene encodes CDR1 SGHRS and CDR2 YFSETQ. J lost 4 bases, V lost 3 bases, and 8 bases had no gene match. In nucleotides, the CDR3 is TGCGCCAGCAGCTCAAACCCCGGGACAGGGTACAATGAGCAGTTCTTC. It codes for CASSSNPGTGYNEQFF.

Only a few counts were recorded for this clone. The same CDR3 also results from other DNA sequences found in this sample. The chain is built from TRBV7-3 and TRBJ1-1; D perhaps matches TRBD1 (5 bases). Germline V CDR1 and CDR2: SGHTA, FQGTGA. Trimming removed 3 bases at V and 1 base at J, with 6 bases between. The CDR3 extends over 13 amino acids. The CDR3 is CASSLGQNTEAFF. The CDR3, as DNA: TGTGCCAGCAGCTTGGGGCAGAACACTGAAGCTTTCTTT.

This clone was seen a handful of times. The CDR3 bases are TGTGCCAGCAGCCCCGGGAGAGCTGACACAGATACGCAGTATTTT. Amino acid sequence: CASSPGRADTDTQYF. The rearrangement links TRBV7-9 to TRBJ2-3; D is perhaps TRBD2 (6 bases). CDR3 length: 15 amino acids. Trimming took 5 bases from V and 2 from J, leaving 14 bases between them. Germline V CDR1 and CDR2: SEHNR, FQNEAQ (reference sequence).

This chain joins TRBV5-1 and TRBJ2-7, with a possible D match to TRBD1 (5 bases). This CDR3 contains 15 residues. Trimming removed 0 bases at V and 4 bases at J, with 14 bases between. Germline V gene data show CDR1 as SGHRS and CDR2 as YFSETQ. CDR3 nucleotides: TGCGCCAGCAGCTTGGGACAGTACCTGGGATACGAGCAGTACTTC. As protein: CASSLGQYLGYEQYF.

The V call is TRBV27, the J call TRBJ2-7; TRBD1 aligns across 7 bases. The CDR3 is 15 residues long. Germline V gene data show CDR1 as MNHEY and CDR2 as SMNVEV (reference sequence). V shed 7 bases, J shed 6 bases, and the junction held 15 bases outside the gene matches. The chain's CDR3 is CASTPTTGSRVEQYF. Written as DNA, the CDR3 is TGTGCCAGCACTCCGACGACAGGGAGCCGCGTCGAGCAGTACTTC.

The chain uses TRBV5-6 and TRBJ2-7, with a weak D call TRBD1 (5 bases). The CDR3 sequence is 13 residues long. Trimming took 1 base from V and 6 from J, leaving 11 bases between them. The germline gives CDR1 SGHDT, CDR2 YYEEEE. The CDR3 spells CASSLLQALEQYF. The CDR3 DNA follows: TGTGCCAGCAGCTTGTTACAGGCTCTCGAGCAGTACTTC.

This clone was seen a handful of times. V is TRBV9 and J is TRBJ2-2; no reliable D call. The CDR3 covers 13 residues. Germline V gives CDR1 SGDLS, CDR2 YYNGEE. V lost 4 bases to trimming and J lost 3 bases, with 7 bases between them. For the CDR3, the DNA is TGTGCCAGCAGCTTCACCGACACCGGGGAGCTGTTTTTT. Translating it yields CASSFTDTGELFF.

This clone has just one count. This sequence joins TRBV19 and TRBJ2-5; D is uncertain. This CDR3 contains 13 residues. With 3 bases removed from V and 3 bases from J, the gap between germline ends came to 8 bases. Germline V gives CDR1 LNHDA, CDR2 SQIVND (reference sequence). The CDR3 sequence: CASSMDGEETQYF. CDR3 coding DNA: TGTGCCAGTAGTATGGATGGAGAAGAGACCCAGTACTTC.

The J gene is TRBJ1-1, the V gene TRBV10-3; D gene unclear. CDR3 length equals 14 residues. V lost 0 bases to trimming and J lost 10 bases, with 15 bases between them. CDR1 and CDR2 (germline): ENHRY, SYGVKD. For the CDR3, the DNA is TGTGCCATCAGTGAGTCAGGGCCCGCTTCAAGAGCTTTCTTT. Protein sequence: CAISESGPASRAFF.

This clone has just a few counts. CDR3 nucleotide sequence: TGTGCCAGCAGTGAGGACAGGGGGTCCTACAATGAGCAGTTCTTC. It translates to CASSEDRGSYNEQFF. This chain links TRBV2 with TRBJ2-1, with TRBD1 matching 10 bases. Germline V CDR1 and CDR2: SNHLY, FYNNEI. Unmatched junction bases numbered 0, after V lost 3 bases and J lost 1 base. The CDR3 is made up of 15 amino acids.